Following are 20 T cell receptor beta chains from one sample sequenced in a study of blood T cell repertoires in COVID-19. This table comes from immunoSEQ multiplex PCR, and its TCRdb copy is limited to in-frame clones, with some not included. The table has 200,000 or so clones, 75% to 90% seen once. What was sequenced was PBMCs or T cells enriched from blood (not recorded which). The receptors come from a woman in her 40s with acute COVID-19.

The rearrangement joins TRBV5-6 to TRBJ2-1; 11 nucleotides align to TRBD2. The CDR3 is 17 residues long. V shed 0 bases, J shed 7 bases, and the junction held 9 bases outside the gene matches. Per germline, CDR1 SGHDT and CDR2 YYEEEE. DNA for the CDR3: TGTGCCAGCAGCTTGGTTTCTAGCGGGGGGTTCGGTAATGAGCAGTTCTTC. Translated, it gives CASSLVSSGGFGNEQFF.

Only one count was recorded for this clone. The chain is built from TRBV6-4 and TRBJ2-5; 7 nucleotides agree with TRBD2. Germline CDR1 MRHNA, CDR2 SNTAGT. The CDR3 has 14 residues. The V segment lost 0 bases and the J segment 2 bases; nucleotides outside the gene matches: 0. The CDR3: CASSDSGGQETQYF. The CDR3 DNA reads as TGTGCCAGCAGTGACTCGGGGGGGCAAGAGACCCAGTACTTC.

The V gene is TRBV7-2, the J gene TRBJ1-2, with TRBD1 matching 7 bases. V gave up 1 base and J gave up 7 bases; unmatched junction bases: 9. The CDR3 length is 15 residues. The germline V gene encodes CDR1 SGHTA and CDR2 FQGNSA. The CDR3, as DNA: TGTGCCAGCAGCTTAGGTTGGAAGGGGGCAGGTGGCTACACCTTC. This encodes CASSLGWKGAGGYTF.

The V call is TRBV28, the J call TRBJ1-5; 9 bases are shared with TRBD1. Trimming at V came to 3 bases and at J to 5 bases, leaving 5 bases not matched to a gene. The CDR3 consists of 15 residues. The germline CDR1 and CDR2 sequences are MDHEN and SYDVKM. CDR3 sequence reads: CASSLGDREDQPQHF. The CDR3 DNA follows: TGTGCCAGCAGTTTGGGGGACAGGGAGGATCAGCCCCAGCATTTT.

This clone was seen a single time. V usage is TRBV24-1 and J usage is TRBJ1-1, with 7 bases that match TRBD1. The CDR3 is made up of 15 amino acids. V trimming: 5 bases; J trimming: 1 base; junction bases outside the gene matches: 6. Germline values: CDR1 KGHDR, CDR2 SFDVKD. The CDR3 DNA follows: TGTGCCACCAGTGGACCCGGGACAGCGAACACTGAAGCTTTCTTT. It specifies CATSGPGTANTEAFF.

The V gene is TRBV7-2, the J gene TRBJ1-2; 7 bases map to TRBD1. The CDR3 runs 16 residues. The junction had 8 bases not matched to a gene; V was cut back by 1 base and J by 3 bases. Germline CDR1 and CDR2: SGHTA and FQGNSA. The DNA of the CDR3 is TGTGCCAGCAGCTTAGGGGTGGGCAGGGGGGACTATGGCTACACCTTC. It encodes CASSLGVGRGDYGYTF.

The rearrangement uses TRBV7-9 and TRBJ1-1, with TRBD1 as a possible D gene (6 bases). Per germline, CDR1 SEHNR and CDR2 FQNEAQ (reference sequence). There are 15 residues in the CDR3. V was trimmed by 4 bases and J by 2 bases, leaving 14 bases between them. Here the CDR3 DNA reads TGTGCCAGCAGCTCAGCCCACAGGGTTAACACTGAAGCTTTCTTT. Amino acids: CASSSAHRVNTEAFF.

This chain uses TRBV5-5 with TRBJ1-1; D gene unclear. The V gene lost 0 bases and the J gene lost 11 bases, with 17 bases spanning the gap. Germline loops: CDR1 SGHKS, CDR2 YYEKEE (reference sequence). This CDR3 is built from 14 residues. CDR3 region: CASSLALKVYAAFF. The CDR3 nucleotides read TGTGCCAGCAGCTTGGCCCTTAAAGTTTACGCGGCTTTCTTT.

This clone turned up a few times. This specimen includes other DNA sequences encoding the same CDR3. The genes are TRBV5-5 and TRBJ1-2, with TRBD1 as a possible D gene (6 bases). CDR1 and CDR2 (germline): SGHKS, YYEKEE (reference sequence). CDR3 length: 13 residues. V was trimmed by 2 bases and J by 4 bases, leaving 9 bases between them. Written as DNA, the CDR3 is TGTGCCAGCAGCTTAACGGACAGCTATGGCTACACCTTC. This encodes CASSLTDSYGYTF. Variable domain in full (rest from reference TRBV5-5 and TRBJ1-2): DAGVTQSPTHLIKTRGQQVTLRCSPISGHKSVSWYQQVLGQGPQFIFQYYEKEERGRGNFPDRFSARQFPNYSSELNVNALLLGDSALYLCASSLTDSYGYTFGSGTRLTVV.

The chain has TRBV28 and TRBJ2-7, with D possibly matching TRBD1 (6 bases). The V end lost 6 bases, the J end lost 1 base, and 16 bases lay between the germline ends. Germline V gives CDR1 MDHEN, CDR2 SYDVKM. The CDR3 totals 15 residues. In DNA, the CDR3 is TGTGCCAGCAGACAAACATCGACAGGATCCTACGAGCAGTACTTC. Protein sequence: CASRQTSTGSYEQYF. The full variable domain, with the rest looked up from reference TRBV28 and TRBJ2-7, is DVKVTQSSRYLVKRTGEKVFLECVQDMDHENMFWYRQDPGLGLRLIYFSYDVKMKEKGDIPEGYSVSREKKERFSLILESASTNQTSMYLCASRQTSTGSYEQYFGPGTRLTVT.

V gene TRBV5-1 combines with J gene TRBJ2-3; 8 nucleotides agree with TRBD2. The V segment lost 4 bases and the J segment 1 base; nucleotides outside the gene matches: 17. The CDR3 sequence is 19 residues long. Looked up from germline, CDR1 is SGHRS and CDR2 is YFSETQ. CDR3 loop: CASSPGRVSGATRTDTQYF. The CDR3 nucleotides read TGCGCCAGCAGCCCGGGACGGGTTAGCGGGGCCACCCGCACAGATACGCAGTATTTT.

The chain carries TRBV19 and TRBJ1-4; D is unresolved. V was shortened by 3 bases and J by 0 bases, with 11 bases between the two germline ends. This CDR3 comprises 16 residues. Germline loops: CDR1 LNHDA, CDR2 SQIVND (reference sequence). The CDR3 DNA reads TGTGCCAGTAGTATCTTACCCCTAGCAACTAATGAAAAACTGTTTTTT. Amino acid sequence: CASSILPLATNEKLFF.

This rearrangement joins TRBV20-1 to TRBJ2-7; D may be TRBD1 (6 bases). Germline V CDR1 and CDR2: DFQATT, SNEGSKA (reference sequence). V was cut by 7 bases and J by 4 bases, with 11 bases left in between. The length of the CDR3 is 11 residues. The CDR3 bases are TGCAGTGGGGGGCGAGATTACGAGCAGTACTTC. This encodes CSGGRDYEQYF.

The gene calls are TRBV19 and TRBJ2-7; 8 positions match TRBD1. Trimming cost V 9 bases and J 1 base; bases outside gene matches: 8. Per germline, CDR1 LNHDA and CDR2 SQIVND (reference sequence). This CDR3 has 14 amino acids. CDR3 sequence (DNA): TGTGCCAGCTCTCAGGGGGCGACATCCTACGAGCAGTACTTC. Its protein is CASSQGATSYEQYF.

The V gene is TRBV19, the J gene TRBJ1-3; D call uncertain. CDR3 size: 16 residues. Trimming took off 5 bases at V and 0 bases at J, with 14 bases between the two ends. CDR1 is LNHDA, CDR2 SQIVND, per germline (reference sequence). The CDR3 protein is CASSLNSIRSGNTIYF. The CDR3 DNA is TGTGCCAGTAGTCTAAACAGCATCCGCTCTGGAAACACCATATATTTT.

A few counts support this clone. The gene calls are TRBV7-3 and TRBJ2-1; D remains unclear. Trimming shortened V by 1 base and J by 0 bases, and 7 bases separated the two germline ends. Looked up from germline, CDR1 is SGHTA and CDR2 is FQGTGA. This CDR3 region has 15 residues. The CDR3 region is CASSLKPSSYNEQFF. In nucleotides, the CDR3 is TGTGCCAGCAGCTTAAAGCCGAGCTCCTACAATGAGCAGTTCTTC.

V is TRBV5-6 and J is TRBJ1-2, with D perhaps matching TRBD1 (6 bases). V was clipped by 3 bases and J by 9 bases, with 21 bases between them. Germline V CDR1 and CDR2: SGHDT, YYEEEE. The CDR3 covers 15 residues. CDR3 sequence: CASSSWTAPLGSYTF. The CDR3, as DNA: TGTGCCAGCAGCTCATGGACAGCTCCCTTAGGGAGCTACACCTTC. The full variable domain, completed using reference TRBV5-6 and TRBJ1-2, is DAGVTQSPTHLIKTRGQQVTLRCSPKSGHDTVSWYQQALGQGPQFIFQYYEEEERQRGNFPDRFSGHQFPNYSSELNVNALLLGDSALYLCASSSWTAPLGSYTFGSGTRLTVV.

V usage is TRBV5-1 and J usage is TRBJ1-2, with D possibly TRBD1 on 6 matching bases. Germline V gene data show CDR1 as SGHRS and CDR2 as YFSETQ. Trimming shortened V by 4 bases and J by 2 bases, and 12 bases separated the two germline ends. The CDR3 has 14 amino acids. The CDR3 coding sequence is TGCGCCAGCAGCCCAGGGGATCCCAACTATGGCTACACCTTC. This gives the protein CASSPGDPNYGYTF.

The chain recombines TRBV3-1 (or the pseudogene TRBV3-2) with TRBJ1-2; 12 bases fit TRBD1. This CDR3 region has 14 residues. V gave up 5 bases and J gave up 11 bases; unmatched junction bases: 9. Germline lookup yields CDR1 LGHDT and CDR2 YNNKEL (reference sequence). CDR3 in DNA: TGTGCCAGCAGCACGGGACAGGGGGCCTCTCATTACACCTTC. Residues: CASSTGQGASHYTF.

The chain recombines TRBV2 with TRBJ2-1, with D possibly matching TRBD2 (6 bases). This CDR3 comprises 14 residues. Deletions cut 10 bases from V and 3 bases from J, with 16 bases between. Germline lookup yields CDR1 SNHLY and CDR2 FYNNEI. The CDR3 sequence is CATSRDFGYNEQFF. The DNA of the CDR3 is TGTGCCACGTCCAGGGACTTTGGCTACAATGAGCAGTTCTTC.